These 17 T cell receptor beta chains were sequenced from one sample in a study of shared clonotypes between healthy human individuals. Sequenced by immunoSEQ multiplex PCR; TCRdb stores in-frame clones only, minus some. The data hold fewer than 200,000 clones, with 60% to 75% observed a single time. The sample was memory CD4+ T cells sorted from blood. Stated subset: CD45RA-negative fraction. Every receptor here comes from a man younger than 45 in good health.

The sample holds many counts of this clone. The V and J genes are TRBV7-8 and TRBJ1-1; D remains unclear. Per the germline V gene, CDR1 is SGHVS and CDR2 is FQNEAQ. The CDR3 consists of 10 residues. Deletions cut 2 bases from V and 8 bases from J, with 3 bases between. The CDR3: CASSLQEAFF. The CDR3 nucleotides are TGTGCCAGCAGCTTACAGGAAGCTTTCTTT.

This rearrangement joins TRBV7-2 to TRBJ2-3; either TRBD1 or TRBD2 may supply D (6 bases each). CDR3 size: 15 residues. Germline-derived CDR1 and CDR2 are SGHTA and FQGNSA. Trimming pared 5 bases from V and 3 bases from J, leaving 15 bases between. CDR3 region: CASSPQGGRTDTQYF. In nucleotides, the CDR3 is TGTGCCAGCAGCCCCCAAGGGGGGAGAACAGATACGCAGTATTTT.

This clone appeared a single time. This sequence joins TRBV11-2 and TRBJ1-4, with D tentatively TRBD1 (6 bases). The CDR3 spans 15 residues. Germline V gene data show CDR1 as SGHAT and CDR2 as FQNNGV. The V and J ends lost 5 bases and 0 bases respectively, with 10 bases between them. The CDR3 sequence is CASSPKGATNEKLFF. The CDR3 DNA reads TGTGCCAGCAGCCCAAAGGGGGCAACTAATGAAAAACTGTTTTTT.

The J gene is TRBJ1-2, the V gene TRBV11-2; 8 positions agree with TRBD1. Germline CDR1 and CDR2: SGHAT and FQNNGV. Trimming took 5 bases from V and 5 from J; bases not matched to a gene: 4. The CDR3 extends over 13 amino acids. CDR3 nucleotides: TGTGCCAGCAGCAAGACAGGGGAATATGGCTACACCTTC. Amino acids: CASSKTGEYGYTF.

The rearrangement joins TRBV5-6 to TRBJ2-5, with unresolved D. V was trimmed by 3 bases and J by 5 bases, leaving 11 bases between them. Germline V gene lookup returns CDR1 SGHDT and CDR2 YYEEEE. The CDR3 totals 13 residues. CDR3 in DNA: TGTGCCAGCAGCTCCGCTACCGGGGAGACCCAGTACTTC. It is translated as CASSSATGETQYF. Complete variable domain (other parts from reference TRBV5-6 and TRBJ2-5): DAGVTQSPTHLIKTRGQQVTLRCSPKSGHDTVSWYQQALGQGPQFIFQYYEEEERQRGNFPDRFSGHQFPNYSSELNVNALLLGDSALYLCASSSATGETQYFGPGTRLLVL.

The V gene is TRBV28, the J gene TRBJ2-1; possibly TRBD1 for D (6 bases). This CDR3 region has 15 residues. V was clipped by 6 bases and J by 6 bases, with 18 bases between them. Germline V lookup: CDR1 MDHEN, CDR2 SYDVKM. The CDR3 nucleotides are TGTGCCAGCAGCGCCGGGACACTCACCGGCAATGAGCAGTTCTTC. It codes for CASSAGTLTGNEQFF.

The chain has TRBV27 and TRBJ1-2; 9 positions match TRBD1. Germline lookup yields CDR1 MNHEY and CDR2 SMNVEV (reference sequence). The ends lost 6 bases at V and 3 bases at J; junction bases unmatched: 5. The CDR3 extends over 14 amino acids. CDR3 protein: CASSPGQGYYGYTF. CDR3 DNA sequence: TGTGCCAGCAGCCCGGGACAGGGTTACTATGGCTACACCTTC.

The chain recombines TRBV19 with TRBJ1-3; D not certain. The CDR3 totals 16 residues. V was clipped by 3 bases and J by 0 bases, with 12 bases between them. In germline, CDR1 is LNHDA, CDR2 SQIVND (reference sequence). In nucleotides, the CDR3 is TGTGCCAGTAGTATGCAGACACGGGCCTCTGGAAACACCATATATTTT. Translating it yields CASSMQTRASGNTIYF.

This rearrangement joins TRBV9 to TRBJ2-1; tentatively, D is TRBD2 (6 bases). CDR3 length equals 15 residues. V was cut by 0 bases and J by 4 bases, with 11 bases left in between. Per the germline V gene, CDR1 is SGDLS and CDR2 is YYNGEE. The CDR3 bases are TGTGCCAGCAGCGTAGACGGGAGCACATACAATGAGCAGTTCTTC. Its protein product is CASSVDGSTYNEQFF.

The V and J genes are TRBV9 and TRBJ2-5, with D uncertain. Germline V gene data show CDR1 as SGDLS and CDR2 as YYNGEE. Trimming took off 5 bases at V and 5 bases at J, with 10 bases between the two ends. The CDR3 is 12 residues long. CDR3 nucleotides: TGTGCCAGCAGTCTAATGGGGGAGACCCAGTACTTC. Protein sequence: CASSLMGETQYF.

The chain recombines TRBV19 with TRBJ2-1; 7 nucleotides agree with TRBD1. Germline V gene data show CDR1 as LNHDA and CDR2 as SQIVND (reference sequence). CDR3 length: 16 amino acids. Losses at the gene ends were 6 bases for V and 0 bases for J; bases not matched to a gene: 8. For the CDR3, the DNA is TGTGCCAGTAGCCGGGACAGCCACGGCTCCTACAATGAGCAGTTCTTC. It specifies CASSRDSHGSYNEQFF.

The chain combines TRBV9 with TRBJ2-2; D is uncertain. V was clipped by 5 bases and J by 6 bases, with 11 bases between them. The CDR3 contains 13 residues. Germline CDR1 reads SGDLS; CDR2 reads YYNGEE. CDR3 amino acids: CASSARAAGELFF. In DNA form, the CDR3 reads TGTGCCAGCAGTGCTAGGGCGGCCGGGGAGCTGTTTTTT.

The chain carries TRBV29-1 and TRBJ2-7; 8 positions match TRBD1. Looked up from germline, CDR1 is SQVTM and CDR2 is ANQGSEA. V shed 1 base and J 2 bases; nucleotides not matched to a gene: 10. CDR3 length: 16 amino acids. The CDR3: CSVEVRIGTGPYEQYF. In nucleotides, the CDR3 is TGCAGCGTTGAAGTAAGGATCGGGACAGGCCCCTACGAGCAGTACTTC.

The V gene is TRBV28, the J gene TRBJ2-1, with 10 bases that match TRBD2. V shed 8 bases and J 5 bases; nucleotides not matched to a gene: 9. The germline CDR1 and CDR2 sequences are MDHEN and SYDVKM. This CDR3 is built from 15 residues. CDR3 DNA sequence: TGTGCCAGCCAATCTTCTAGCGGGAGAAACAATGAGCAGTTCTTC. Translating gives CASQSSSGRNNEQFF.

The CDR3 sequence: CAIRDSGQYEQYF. Written as DNA, the CDR3 is TGTGCCATCAGGGACAGTGGCCAGTACGAGCAGTACTTC. V gene TRBV10-3 combines with J gene TRBJ2-7; maybe TRBD1 (6 bases). V was trimmed by 6 bases and J by 4 bases, leaving 13 bases between them. The CDR3 has 13 residues. Germline V CDR1 and CDR2: ENHRY, SYGVKD.

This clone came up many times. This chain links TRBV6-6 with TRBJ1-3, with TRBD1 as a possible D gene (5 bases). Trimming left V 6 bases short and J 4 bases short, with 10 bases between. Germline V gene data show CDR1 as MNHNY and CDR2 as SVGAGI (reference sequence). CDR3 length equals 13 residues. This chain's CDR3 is CASSRTTGNTIYF. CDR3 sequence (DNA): TGTGCCAGCAGCCGGACAACCGGAAACACCATATATTTT.

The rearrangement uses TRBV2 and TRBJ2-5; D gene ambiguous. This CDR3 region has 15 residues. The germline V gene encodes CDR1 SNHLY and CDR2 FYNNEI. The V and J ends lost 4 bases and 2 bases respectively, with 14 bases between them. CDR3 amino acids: CASSAYQTLQETQYF. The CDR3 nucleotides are TGTGCCAGCAGTGCGTATCAGACACTACAAGAGACCCAGTACTTC.